This T cell receptor (beta chain) was retrieved from a study of Ad26.COV2.S vaccination and SARS-CoV-2 variants. Study-wide background: Trial arm assignment for the donor was COV1001 Ad26.COV2.S. Participants got Ad26.COV2.S intramuscularly, once or twice 56 days apart. Study-wide points: Considerable breadth of spike-specific CD8+ and CD4+ T cell responses has reportedly been documented following vaccination. Breadth and depth estimates from TCRs may understate total T cell responses.

This CDR3 has 15 residues. CDR1 and CDR2 from the germline V gene are SGHAT and FQDESV (reference sequence). Trimming took off 1 base at V and 4 bases at J, with 12 bases between the two ends. The table came from immunoSEQ multiplex PCR; TCRdb's copy has only in-frame clones and leaves some out. The repertoire holds around 450,000 clones, roughly 90% seen once, with around 3.6% in the top ten. In the case of this clone: Its target is unknown.

The treatment here: around 19 received Ad26.COV2.S at low or high dose, single or two shots; a few received placebo; per-sample allocation not given. Day 63 following the first vaccine or placebo injection was when the samples were taken. This chain joins TRBV11-1 and TRBJ2-3; possibly TRBD2 for D (6 bases). The material sequenced was peripheral blood, taken in a trial of Ad26.COV2.S vaccine versus placebo. The receptor was isolated from a person between 18 and 65 years old who received the Ad26.COV2.S COVID-19 vaccine or a placebo. The CDR3 region is CASSLVGGEADTQYF. DNA for the CDR3: TGTGCCAGCAGCTTAGTGGGCGGGGAGGCAGATACGCAGTATTTT.